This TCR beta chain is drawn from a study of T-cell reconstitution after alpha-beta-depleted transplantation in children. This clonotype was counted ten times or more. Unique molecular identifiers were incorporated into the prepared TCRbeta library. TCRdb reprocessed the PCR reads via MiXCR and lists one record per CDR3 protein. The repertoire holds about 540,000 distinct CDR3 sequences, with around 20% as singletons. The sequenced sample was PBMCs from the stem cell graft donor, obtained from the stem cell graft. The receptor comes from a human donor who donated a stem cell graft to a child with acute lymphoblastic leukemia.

CDR3 protein: CASSSDRVVRGPLGEQYF. DNA of the CDR3: TGTGCCAGCAGCTCTGACAGGGTTGTTCGGGGACCCTTGGGAGAGCAGTACTTC. This sequence joins TRBV5-5 and TRBJ2-7; 7 bases map to TRBD1. Germline values: CDR1 SGHKS, CDR2 YYEKEE (reference sequence). Trimming at V came to 3 bases and at J to 7 bases, leaving 22 bases not matched to a gene. The CDR3 covers 18 residues.